Listed below are T cell receptor beta chains from one sample, sequenced in a study of response to subunit inactivated influenza vaccine. From the RT-PCR reads, TCRdb called clonotypes with MiXCR, one entry per CDR3 protein. This table holds about 540,000 distinct CDR3 sequences, roughly a quarter found once. The data were also submitted as part of a second study, on T cells expressing NK-cell markers.

The sequencing used CD4+ T cells sorted from PBMCs, collected 11 to 12 days after vaccination. The origin of the receptors is a man aged 45-60 years who received an inactivated influenza vaccine. Both conserved end residues are part of each CDR3. D genes are given only for firm matches. Rows give clone size only sometimes, using once, few, many, or a class for an expanded clone.

j_gene | d_gene | v_gene | abundance | CDR3aa | CDR3nt
TRBJ2-5 | . | TRBV28 | few | CASSLPGTQETQYF | TGTGCCAGCAGTTTACCAGGGACCCAAGAGACCCAGTACTTC
TRBJ2-1 | . | TRBV12-3/TRBV12-4 | . | CASIKGGRPSYNEQFF | TGTGCCAGCATTAAGGGGGGCCGACCCTCCTACAATGAGCAGTTCTTC
TRBJ2-7 | . | TRBV5-1 | . | CASSLQRSRSYEQYF | TGCGCCAGCAGCTTGCAACGGAGCCGCTCCTACGAGCAGTACTTC
TRBJ2-3 | TRBD2 | TRBV29-1 | . | CSVDFAGGNTDTQYF | TGCAGCGTTGATTTTGCGGGGGGGAACACAGATACGCAGTATTTT
TRBJ1-2 | TRBD1 | TRBV4-2 | few | CASSQVRTGENYGYTF | TGTGCCAGCAGCCAAGTGCGGACAGGGGAGAACTATGGCTACACCTTC
TRBJ2-1 | TRBD2 | TRBV7-9 | . | CASSLTWREGNEQFF | TGTGCCAGCAGCCTCACTTGGAGGGAGGGCAATGAGCAGTTCTTC
TRBJ2-1 | . | TRBV7-6 | few | CASSLAWRGPSLYNEQFF | TGTGCCAGCAGCTTAGCTTGGCGGGGCCCTAGCCTTTACAATGAGCAGTTCTTC
TRBJ1-5 | . | TRBV15 | many | CATSRDPGGNQPQHF | TGTGCCACCAGCAGAGATCCCGGAGGGAATCAGCCCCAGCATTTT
TRBJ2-2 | . | TRBV5-1 | . | CASSLAPTGTGELFF | TGCGCCAGCAGCTTGGCACCGACAGGGACTGGGGAGCTGTTTTTT
TRBJ1-1 | . | TRBV6-6 | few | CASGGWGETEAFF | TGTGCCAGCGGGGGATGGGGTGAGACTGAAGCTTTCTTT
TRBJ2-7 | TRBD2 | TRBV20-1 | . | CSARDPLAVYEQYF | TGCAGTGCTAGAGATCCGCTAGCGGTCTACGAGCAGTACTTC
TRBJ1-1 | . | TRBV4-3 | few | CASSQDYRNFFDEAFF | TGCGCCAGCAGCCAAGATTACAGGAATTTCTTTGACGAAGCTTTCTTT
TRBJ2-7 | . | TRBV6-2/TRBV6-3 | few | CASSFRGLKRGEQYF | TGTGCCAGCAGTTTTCGGGGCCTCAAAAGGGGCGAGCAGTACTTC
TRBJ2-2 | . | TRBV10-3 | . | CAISESGSGNTGELFF | TGTGCCATCAGTGAGTCGGGAAGTGGGAACACCGGGGAGCTGTTTTTT
TRBJ2-7 | . | TRBV20-1 | few | CSARGSFYEQYF | TGCAGTGCTAGGGGATCTTTCTACGAGCAGTACTTC
TRBJ1-2 | . | TRBV27 | . | CASSPGRPKLSGYTF | TGTGCCAGCAGTCCCGGGCGGCCCAAGTTAAGTGGCTACACCTTC
TRBJ1-1 | . | TRBV12-3/TRBV12-4 | few | CASSLGVRNTEAFF | TGTGCCAGCAGTTTAGGAGTCAGGAACACTGAAGCTTTCTTT
TRBJ1-3 | . | TRBV2 | . | CASSVQSGNTIYF | TGTGCCAGCAGTGTACAGTCTGGAAACACCATATATTTT
TRBJ2-3 | TRBD2 | TRBV24-1 | few | CATGHRREGLNTQYF | TGTGCCACCGGACACCGGCGGGAGGGCCTCAATACGCAGTATTTT
TRBJ2-7 | . | TRBV7-6 | . | CASSLAATRQASYEQYF | TGTGCCAGCAGCTTAGCAGCAACACGACAGGCGAGCTACGAGCAGTACTTC
TRBJ2-2 | . | TRBV5-1 | many | CASSSYYTGELFF | TGCGCCAGCAGCTCCTACTACACCGGGGAGCTGTTTTTT
TRBJ2-7 | TRBD1 | TRBV6-2/TRBV6-3 | . | CASSARTGLPYEQYF | TGTGCCAGCAGTGCCCGGACAGGGCTTCCCTACGAGCAGTACTTC
TRBJ2-1 | TRBD2 | TRBV20-1 | many | CSASTRLANEQFF | TGCAGTGCTAGTACGAGACTAGCCAATGAGCAGTTCTTC
TRBJ1-5 | . | TRBV6-2/TRBV6-3 | few | CASSSRGQDQPQHF | TGTGCCAGCAGTTCTCGGGGGCAGGATCAGCCCCAGCATTTT
TRBJ2-7 | . | TRBV20-1 | few | CSASSQEYSREQYF | TGCAGTGCTAGTAGCCAGGAGTACTCGAGGGAGCAGTACTTC
TRBJ2-7 | . | TRBV12-3/TRBV12-4 | . | CDSSSPKTGRYEQYF | TGTGACAGCAGTTCCCCGAAGACAGGGAGGTACGAGCAGTACTTC
TRBJ1-1 | . | TRBV13 | . | CASSSGESTEAFF | TGTGCCAGCAGCTCCGGGGAGAGCACTGAAGCTTTCTTT
TRBJ2-5 | TRBD1 | TRBV7-8 | . | CASSLVRTGRQQETQYF | TGTGCCAGCAGCTTAGTCCGGACAGGCAGACAACAAGAGACCCAGTACTTC
TRBJ2-1 | . | TRBV10-3 | . | CAISRDYNEQFF | TGTGCCATCAGTCGGGATTACAATGAGCAGTTCTTC
TRBJ2-3 | . | TRBV20-1 | few | CSARDQVDTQYF | TGCAGTGCTAGAGATCAGGTTGATACGCAGTATTTT
TRBJ2-7 | . | TRBV20-1 | few | CSARDRLAWSYEQYF | TGCAGTGCTAGAGATCGGCTAGCGTGGTCCTACGAGCAGTACTTC
TRBJ2-7 | TRBD2 | TRBV6-2/TRBV6-3 | few | CASRTSGRRDEQYF | TGTGCCAGCAGAACTAGCGGGAGGAGAGACGAGCAGTACTTC
TRBJ1-5 | . | TRBV12-3/TRBV12-4 | . | CASSGRQGGRQPQHF | TGTGCCAGCAGCGGGCGGCAGGGTGGTAGGCAGCCCCAGCATTTT
TRBJ1-4 | . | TRBV28 | few | CASRAKWGNEKLFF | TGTGCCAGCAGAGCCAAGTGGGGTAATGAAAAACTGTTTTTT
TRBJ2-1 | TRBD2 | TRBV7-6 | . | CASSLDSGSLRSYNEQFF | TGTGCCAGCAGCTTAGATAGCGGGAGCCTCAGGTCCTACAATGAGCAGTTCTTC
TRBJ1-5 | . | TRBV7-2 | . | CASSLGHRQPQHF | TGTGCCAGCAGCTTAGGACACCGGCAGCCCCAGCATTTT
TRBJ1-1 | . | TRBV6-2/TRBV6-3 | few | CASSRNLGDTEAFF | TGTGCCAGCAGTCGAAATCTGGGGGACACTGAAGCTTTCTTT
TRBJ2-1 | TRBD2 | TRBV5-1 | . | CASSLLGRDEQFF | TGCGCCAGCAGCTTGTTAGGGAGGGATGAGCAGTTCTTC
TRBJ2-3 | . | TRBV2 | . | CASREIGRGDTQYF | TGTGCCAGCAGAGAAATTGGGAGAGGAGATACGCAGTATTTT
TRBJ2-3 | . | TRBV10-2 | . | CASSDLAAQYF | TGCGCCAGCAGTGATTTGGCGGCGCAGTATTTT
TRBJ2-5 | TRBD1 | TRBV28 | few | CASSSLWDRLQETQYF | TGTGCCAGCAGTTCCCTTTGGGACAGGCTACAAGAGACCCAGTACTTC
TRBJ1-5 | TRBD1 | TRBV20-1 | . | CSAQRGRTGGQPQHF | TGCAGTGCCCAAAGGGGGAGAACAGGGGGCCAGCCCCAGCATTTT
TRBJ1-5 | . | TRBV27 | . | CASSSIGSRGGQPQHF | TGTGCCAGCAGCTCAATCGGGTCGAGAGGAGGGCAGCCCCAGCATTTT
TRBJ2-5 | TRBD2 | TRBV12-3/TRBV12-4 | few | CASAGIAGVETQYF | TGTGCCAGCGCCGGAATAGCGGGGGTAGAGACCCAGTACTTC
TRBJ1-5 | . | TRBV28 | . | CASSYQRTVGNQPQHF | TGTGCCAGCAGCTATCAGCGGACAGTCGGCAATCAGCCCCAGCATTTT
TRBJ2-3 | TRBD2 | TRBV20-1 | few | CSARAASGNTDTQYF | TGCAGTGCTAGAGCGGCTAGCGGGAATACAGATACGCAGTATTTT
TRBJ2-7 | TRBD2 | TRBV10-3 | . | CAIRRTSGRGGSYEQYF | TGTGCCATCAGGCGGACTAGCGGGAGAGGGGGCTCCTACGAGCAGTACTTC
TRBJ2-1 | . | TRBV3-1 | . | CASSATTGGPYNEQFF | TGTGCCAGCAGCGCAACGACGGGGGGCCCCTACAATGAGCAGTTCTTC
TRBJ2-4 | . | TRBV7-2 | . | CASSFAVGRIKNIQYF | TGTGCCAGCAGCTTCGCTGTGGGGAGGATCAAAAACATTCAGTACTTC
TRBJ2-1 | TRBD1 | TRBV5-5 | . | CASSSGQLLNEQFF | TGTGCCAGCAGTTCGGGACAGCTCCTTAATGAGCAGTTCTTC
TRBJ2-1 | TRBD2 | TRBV5-1 | . | CASTKSGDEQFF | TGCGCCAGCACCAAAAGCGGGGATGAGCAGTTCTTC
TRBJ2-5 | . | TRBV4-3 | many | CASSQVRGQETQYF | TGCGCCAGCAGCCAAGTGCGGGGCCAAGAGACCCAGTACTTC
TRBJ2-2 | . | TRBV7-2 | . | CASSSRGAGAHTGELFF | TGTGCCAGCAGCTCCCGGGGGGCGGGAGCGCACACCGGGGAGCTGTTTTTT